This T cell receptor (beta chain) was captured in a study of naive and memory T cell subsets. Findings and limits, study-wide: Over 95% of naive TCR sequences appeared only once after error correction, unlike memory subsets. A few larger clonotypes appeared in naive repertoires, especially CD8, possibly memory cells re-expressing CD45RA.

Trimming removed 1 base from V and 7 bases from J, with 16 bases in between. Germline CDR1 reads SGHTA; CDR2 reads FQGNSA. The CDR3 is made up of 16 amino acids. Two oligonucleotides, mixed equimolar, formed the beta constant-region primer covering TRBC1 and TRBC2. Ligated cDNA was amplified by four rounds of PCR with nested alpha and beta constant-region primers and SP2. The cDNA 3' end received a ligated single-stranded oligonucleotide carrying the SP2 primer and a 12-nucleotide UMI. TCRdb ran MiXCR on the UMI-ligation and nested PCR reads and lists one entry per CDR3 protein. The sample includes roughly 99,000 distinct CDR3 sequences, around 11% of them seen just once. Alpha and beta libraries were amplified separately from the second PCR onward. CMV status came from CD4+ IFNgamma after overnight CMV lysate stimulation. This clonotype has a handful of counts. As yet, its antigen is unknown.

The chain recombines TRBV7-2 with TRBJ1-4; D remains unclear. The TCR was taken from a human donor in good health. The specimen was naive CD4+ T cells from blood. The CDR3 DNA reads as TGTGCCAGCAGCTTAGTTGGCGGCCCCGGCCCTGAAAAACTGTTTTTT. Protein product: CASSLVGGPGPEKLFF.